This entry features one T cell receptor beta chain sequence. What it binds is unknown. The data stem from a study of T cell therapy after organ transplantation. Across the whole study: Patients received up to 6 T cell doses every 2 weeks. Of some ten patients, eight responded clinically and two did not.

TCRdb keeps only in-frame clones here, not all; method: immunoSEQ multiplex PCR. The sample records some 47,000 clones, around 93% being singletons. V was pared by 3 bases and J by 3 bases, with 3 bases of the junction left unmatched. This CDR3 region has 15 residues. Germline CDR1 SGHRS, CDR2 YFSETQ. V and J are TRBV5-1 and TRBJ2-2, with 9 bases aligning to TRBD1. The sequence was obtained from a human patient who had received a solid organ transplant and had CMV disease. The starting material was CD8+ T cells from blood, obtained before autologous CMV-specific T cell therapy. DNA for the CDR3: TGCGCCAGCAGCTGGGGACAGGGTCACACCGGGGAGCTGTTTTTT. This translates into CASSWGQGHTGELFF.